Presented here are 32 T cell receptor beta chains from one specimen sequenced in a study of PD-L1 blockade in urothelial cancer. Here immunoSEQ multiplex PCR was the method, and the copy in TCRdb shows in-frame clones only, minus some. The table includes tens of thousands of clones, 85% to 95% detected once. The input for sequencing was PBMCs, taken around atezolizumab (anti-PD-L1) treatment. These receptors came from a man aged 55 to 70 with urothelial cancer.

This chain connects TRBV9 to TRBJ2-1; 10 bases match TRBD1. Trimming cost V 3 bases and J 5 bases; bases outside gene matches: 8. The CDR3 consists of 16 residues. Germline V gene data show CDR1 as SGDLS and CDR2 as YYNGEE. The DNA of the CDR3 is TGTGCCAGCAGCGGGAGGGGGACAGGGGCGAACAATGAGCAGTTCTTC. Protein product: CASSGRGTGANNEQFF.

The chain carries TRBV11-1 and TRBJ2-1; D remains unclear. Looked up from germline, CDR1 is SGHAT and CDR2 is FQDESV (reference sequence). Trimming pared 2 bases from V and 0 bases from J, leaving 11 bases between. The CDR3 runs to 16 residues. The CDR3 sequence: CASSLNQRRSYNEQFF. CDR3 DNA: TGTGCCAGCAGCTTAAATCAGCGACGCTCCTACAATGAGCAGTTCTTC.

The rearrangement joins TRBV5-1 to TRBJ2-7, with D perhaps TRBD1 (5 bases). The CDR3 is made up of 12 amino acids. Germline V CDR1 and CDR2: SGHRS, YFSETQ. Trimming stripped 4 bases from V and 0 bases from J, with 5 bases between. The DNA of the CDR3 is TGCGCCAGCAGCGACAGCTCCTACGAGCAGTACTTC. Its translation: CASSDSSYEQYF.

This chain uses TRBV7-2 with TRBJ2-6, with TRBD2 matching 7 bases. In germline, CDR1 is SGHTA, CDR2 FQGNSA. V lost 6 bases and J lost 1; bases outside the gene matches: 3. This CDR3 contains 15 residues. CDR3 region: CASSFGRSGANVLTF. CDR3 sequence (DNA): TGTGCCAGCAGTTTCGGGAGGTCTGGGGCCAACGTCCTGACTTTC.

This chain connects TRBV4-3 to TRBJ2-5; 7 bases align to TRBD2. This CDR3 spans 15 amino acids. Looked up from germline, CDR1 is LGHNA and CDR2 is YSLEER. V was pared by 4 bases and J by 5 bases, with 10 bases of the junction left unmatched. Here the CDR3 DNA reads TGCGCCAGCAGCCCAATAGGCGGGGGTCCCGAGACCCAGTACTTC. It codes for CASSPIGGGPETQYF.

The gene calls are TRBV6-5 and TRBJ2-2; D remains unclear. This CDR3 has 14 amino acids. Trimming left V 2 bases short and J 4 bases short, with 8 bases between. Germline V gene sequence: CDR1 MNHEY, CDR2 SVGAGI. CDR3 amino acids: CASSYGQVTGELFF. The CDR3 DNA follows: TGTGCCAGCAGTTACGGTCAGGTCACCGGGGAGCTGTTTTTT.

This sequence joins TRBV7-2 and TRBJ2-3; TRBD2 aligns across 7 bases. This CDR3 is built from 13 residues. V shed 5 bases and J 6 bases; nucleotides not matched to a gene: 5. Germline CDR1 is SGHTA and CDR2 is FQGNSA. The CDR3 loop reads CASSGQRGDTQYF. In DNA, the CDR3 is TGTGCCAGCAGCGGCCAGCGGGGTGATACGCAGTATTTT. Looking up the rest from reference TRBV7-2 and TRBJ2-3 gives the full variable domain: GAGVSQSPSNKVTEKGKDVELRCDPISGHTALYWYRQSLGQGLEFLIYFQGNSAPDKSGLPSDRFSAERTGGSVSTLTIQRTQQEDSAVYLCASSGQRGDTQYFGPGTRLTVL.

The V and J genes are TRBV20-1 and TRBJ2-5; D not certain. The germline V gene encodes CDR1 DFQATT and CDR2 SNEGSKA (reference sequence). The V end was cut by 4 bases, the J end by 2 bases, with 5 bases between. This CDR3 spans 11 amino acids. CDR3 residues: CSANRQETQYF. In nucleotides, the CDR3 is TGCAGTGCTAATCGGCAAGAGACCCAGTACTTC.

The genes are TRBV21-1 and TRBJ2-2; TRBD2 is taken as the D call from the table, unchecked against the DNA. TRBV21-1 is described as a pseudogene. This CDR3 has 19 amino acids. CDR3 sequence reads: CASSNRTSGGVKNTGELFF. The CDR3 DNA sequence: TGTGCCAGCAGCAACCGGACTAGCGGGGGCGTTAAAAACACCGGGGAGCTGTTTTTT.

V gene TRBV4-1 combines with J gene TRBJ1-1; 8 bases agree with TRBD1. CDR1 is MGHRA and CDR2 is YSYEKL in the germline V gene. The V and J ends lost 4 bases and 6 bases, in that order; junction bases with no gene match: 7. The CDR3 contains 14 residues. The CDR3 spells CASSRPGGLAEAFF. DNA of the CDR3: TGCGCCAGCAGCCGCCCAGGGGGCTTGGCTGAAGCTTTCTTT.

The chain combines TRBV9 with TRBJ1-1; D is possibly TRBD1 (5 bases). Trimming left V 0 bases short and J 0 bases short, with 9 bases between. This CDR3 region has 15 residues. The V gene's germline CDR1 is SGDLS and CDR2 YYNGEE. The CDR3 region is CASSVETAMNTEAFF. Written as DNA, the CDR3 is TGTGCCAGCAGCGTAGAGACAGCTATGAACACTGAAGCTTTCTTT.

In its sample, this clone was seen once. The rearrangement links TRBV5-1 to TRBJ1-6, with 7 bases aligning to TRBD1. The V segment lost 0 bases and the J segment 6 bases; nucleotides outside the gene matches: 9. The CDR3 is made up of 17 amino acids. Germline-derived CDR1 and CDR2 are SGHRS and YFSETQ. This CDR3 is CASSLVAAGGSNSPLHF. The DNA of the CDR3 is TGCGCCAGCAGCTTGGTTGCGGCAGGGGGAAGTAATTCACCCCTCCACTTT.

V and J are TRBV10-3 and TRBJ2-2, with D possibly matching TRBD2 (6 bases). This CDR3 contains 13 residues. V lost 10 bases and J lost 3, with 12 bases in between. Germline CDR1 ENHRY, CDR2 SYGVKD. In nucleotides, the CDR3 is TGTGCCACACAGACTAGTCACACCGGGGAGCTGTTTTTT. This gives the protein CATQTSHTGELFF.

The chain uses TRBV6-1 and TRBJ2-2; the match to TRBD1 covers 8 bases. The V and J ends lost 5 bases and 4 bases, in that order; junction bases with no gene match: 6. This CDR3 has 15 amino acids. Germline-derived CDR1 and CDR2 are MNHNS and SASEGT. The CDR3 region has the DNA TGTGCCAGCAGTACAAACAGGGGGTCCACCGGGGAGCTGTTTTTT. Protein product: CASSTNRGSTGELFF.

The chain carries TRBV18 and TRBJ2-3; D might be TRBD2 (6 bases). Germline CDR1 is KGHSH and CDR2 is LQKENI. The CDR3 is 15 residues long. Trimming left V 3 bases short and J 3 bases short, with 13 bases between. The CDR3 spells CASSPGTDLTDTQYF. The CDR3 DNA reads as TGTGCCAGCTCACCGGGGACTGATTTGACAGATACGCAGTATTTT.

This clone was seen more than once but under ten times. V gene TRBV19 combines with J gene TRBJ2-1; TRBD1 aligns across 10 bases. Germline CDR1 is LNHDA and CDR2 is SQIVND (reference sequence). The CDR3 runs 12 residues. V gave up 1 base and J gave up 15 bases; unmatched junction bases: 3. The CDR3 region has the DNA TGTGCCAGTAGTATAGGGACAGGGGGTAGGTTCTTC. As protein: CASSIGTGGRFF.

The chain employs TRBV7-3 and TRBJ2-7, with 11 bases aligning to TRBD1. Germline CDR1 SGHTA, CDR2 FQGTGA. The CDR3 length is 14 residues. V shed 2 bases and J 6 bases; nucleotides not matched to a gene: 3. As DNA, the CDR3 is TGTGCCAGCAGCTTACTCGGGACAGGGGGCGAGCAGTACTTC. Its protein product is CASSLLGTGGEQYF.

The rearrangement links TRBV5-6 to TRBJ2-7; D is unclear. Trimming pared 4 bases from V and 5 bases from J, leaving 10 bases between. CDR1 SGHDT and CDR2 YYEEEE come from the germline V gene. CDR3 length: 12 residues. Here the CDR3 reads CASSLVGDEQYF. In DNA, the CDR3 is TGTGCCAGCAGCCTCGTTGGAGACGAGCAGTACTTC. Together with reference TRBV5-6 and TRBJ2-7, the CDR3 gives the full variable domain: DAGVTQSPTHLIKTRGQQVTLRCSPKSGHDTVSWYQQALGQGPQFIFQYYEEEERQRGNFPDRFSGHQFPNYSSELNVNALLLGDSALYLCASSLVGDEQYFGPGTRLTVT.

The chain employs TRBV30 and TRBJ1-6; D not certain. The germline V gene encodes CDR1 GTSNPN and CDR2 SVGIG (reference sequence). This CDR3 has 15 amino acids. Trimming took off 3 bases at V and 2 bases at J, with 11 bases between the two ends. CDR3 amino acids: CAWSPTTAYNSPLHF. The CDR3 DNA reads as TGTGCCTGGAGCCCCACGACTGCCTATAATTCACCCCTCCACTTT.

This clone occurred once. In DNA form, the CDR3 reads TGCGCCAGCAGCTTGGATGTGACAGGGCTTTTCAATGAGCAGTTCTTC. Its translation: CASSLDVTGLFNEQFF. V and J are TRBV5-1 and TRBJ2-1, with 7 bases lining up with TRBD1. This CDR3 comprises 16 residues. Germline values: CDR1 SGHRS, CDR2 YFSETQ. After removal of 0 bases from V and 6 bases from J, the junction contained 9 bases not matched to a gene.

The V call is TRBV5-1, the J call TRBJ2-5; 7 bases match TRBD2. Germline-derived CDR1 and CDR2 are SGHRS and YFSETQ. The V segment lost 4 bases and the J segment 5 bases; nucleotides outside the gene matches: 8. CDR3 length equals 14 residues. The CDR3 is CASSRGGPGETQYF. The CDR3 DNA reads as TGCGCCAGCAGCAGGGGAGGGCCGGGTGAGACCCAGTACTTC.

The chain links TRBV15 to TRBJ1-2; D uncertain. The V gene lost 0 bases and the J gene lost 10 bases, with 9 bases spanning the gap. The CDR3 spans 12 residues. Germline CDR1 LNHNV, CDR2 YYDKDF (reference sequence). The CDR3 DNA sequence: TGTGCCACCAGCAGAGATTTGCAGGTCTACACCTTC. Amino acids: CATSRDLQVYTF.

This clone was counted a single time. The genes are TRBV7-2 and TRBJ2-7; TRBD2 matches 7 bases. The germline V gene encodes CDR1 SGHTA and CDR2 FQGNSA. V lost 1 base and J lost 6; bases outside the gene matches: 12. The CDR3 extends over 16 amino acids. The CDR3 protein is CASSLVPGATGGEQYF. For the CDR3, the DNA is TGTGCCAGCAGCTTAGTCCCGGGAGCAACGGGGGGCGAGCAGTACTTC. The complete variable domain, with remaining parts taken from reference TRBV7-2 and TRBJ2-7, reads GAGVSQSPSNKVTEKGKDVELRCDPISGHTALYWYRQSLGQGLEFLIYFQGNSAPDKSGLPSDRFSAERTGGSVSTLTIQRTQQEDSAVYLCASSLVPGATGGEQYFGPGTRLTVT.

The chain couples TRBV28 to TRBJ2-7, with TRBD1 matching over 7 bases. V was pared by 6 bases and J by 0 bases, with 11 bases of the junction left unmatched. The germline CDR1 and CDR2 sequences are MDHEN and SYDVKM. The CDR3 sequence is 16 residues long. CDR3 coding DNA: TGTGCCAGCAGGCCTTGGCCGGGACAGAGCTCCTACGAGCAGTACTTC. Residues: CASRPWPGQSSYEQYF.

J is TRBJ2-7 and V is TRBV6-5, with 9 positions matching TRBD2. Germline CDR1 reads MNHEY; CDR2 reads SVGAGI. With V trimmed by 5 bases and J by 3 bases, 2 bases remained unmatched. This CDR3 has 13 amino acids. The CDR3 nucleotides are TGTGCCAGCAGTCTAGCGGGGTACTACGAGCAGTACTTC. It yields the protein CASSLAGYYEQYF.

The J gene is TRBJ1-2, the V gene TRBV6-1; tentatively, D is TRBD1 (5 bases). The ends were cut back, 3 bases at V and 8 bases at J, with 13 bases in the middle. Germline CDR1 reads MNHNS; CDR2 reads SASEGT. This CDR3 spans 13 amino acids. The CDR3, as DNA: TGTGCCAGCAGTGATGTCAGGGTGATAGGCTACACCTTC. Its protein is CASSDVRVIGYTF.

The gene calls are TRBV19 and TRBJ2-1; D possibly corresponds to TRBD1 (5 bases). Germline values: CDR1 LNHDA, CDR2 SQIVND (reference sequence). The V end was cut by 6 bases, the J end by 2 bases, with 11 bases between. The CDR3 runs to 14 residues. CDR3 residues: CASSAGPTYNEQFF. The CDR3 region has the DNA TGTGCCAGTAGCGCAGGGCCGACCTACAATGAGCAGTTCTTC.

The chain couples TRBV15 to TRBJ2-7; a weak D match, TRBD2 (5 bases). This CDR3 comprises 17 residues. The germline V gene encodes CDR1 LNHNV and CDR2 YYDKDF (reference sequence). The V end was cut by 2 bases, the J end by 7 bases, with 24 bases between. CDR3 in DNA: TGTGCCACCAGCAGACCGAATCCGGTGGACTGGCGTTGGGAGCAGTACTTC. This encodes CATSRPNPVDWRWEQYF.

This chain links TRBV4-1 with TRBJ2-7; D uncertain. Looked up from germline, CDR1 is MGHRA and CDR2 is YSYEKL. With 0 bases removed from V and 2 bases from J, the gap between germline ends came to 14 bases. The CDR3 consists of 16 residues. As DNA, the CDR3 is TGCGCCAGCAGCCAAGATGAATTCACAAACACCTACGAGCAGTACTTC. This encodes CASSQDEFTNTYEQYF.

The V call is TRBV28, the J call TRBJ1-1; D ambiguous. V was trimmed by 4 bases and J by 3 bases, leaving 15 bases between them. Germline lookup yields CDR1 MDHEN and CDR2 SYDVKM. The CDR3 has 15 amino acids. The CDR3 nucleotides are TGTGCCAGCAGTTCCCACGGCGGGTCGGACACTGAAGCTTTCTTT. Amino acid sequence: CASSSHGGSDTEAFF.

V usage is TRBV5-4 and J usage is TRBJ2-2; 9 bases align to TRBD1. Trimming cost V 4 bases and J 7 bases; bases outside gene matches: 11. Germline values: CDR1 SGHNT, CDR2 YYREEE (reference sequence). The CDR3 runs to 16 residues. This chain's CDR3 is CASSIYLGQGNGELFF. CDR3 bases: TGTGCCAGCAGCATTTATCTGGGACAGGGTAACGGGGAGCTGTTTTTT.

This chain connects TRBV5-1 to TRBJ2-5; TRBD1 agrees at 8 bases. This CDR3 is built from 15 residues. The junction had 3 bases not matched to a gene; V was cut back by 0 bases and J by 2 bases. In germline, CDR1 is SGHRS, CDR2 YFSETQ. In nucleotides, the CDR3 is TGCGCCAGCAGCTTGGGGGACAGGAGTCAAGAGACCCAGTACTTC. This sequence encodes CASSLGDRSQETQYF.